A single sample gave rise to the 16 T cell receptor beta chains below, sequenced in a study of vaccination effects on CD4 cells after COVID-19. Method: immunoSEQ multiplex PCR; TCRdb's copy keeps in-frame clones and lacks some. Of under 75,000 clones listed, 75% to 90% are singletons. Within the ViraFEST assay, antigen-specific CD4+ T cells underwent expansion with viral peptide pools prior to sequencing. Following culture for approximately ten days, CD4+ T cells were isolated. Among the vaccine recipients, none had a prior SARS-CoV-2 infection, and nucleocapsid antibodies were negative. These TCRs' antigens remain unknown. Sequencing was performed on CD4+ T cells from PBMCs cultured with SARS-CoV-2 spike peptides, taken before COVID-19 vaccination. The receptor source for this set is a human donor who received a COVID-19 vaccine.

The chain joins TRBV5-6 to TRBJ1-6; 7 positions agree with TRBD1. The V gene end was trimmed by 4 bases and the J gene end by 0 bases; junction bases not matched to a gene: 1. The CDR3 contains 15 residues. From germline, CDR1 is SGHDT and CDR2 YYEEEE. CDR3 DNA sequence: TGTGCCAGCAGCAGGGACAGCTCCTATAATTCACCCCTCCACTTT. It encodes CASSRDSSYNSPLHF.

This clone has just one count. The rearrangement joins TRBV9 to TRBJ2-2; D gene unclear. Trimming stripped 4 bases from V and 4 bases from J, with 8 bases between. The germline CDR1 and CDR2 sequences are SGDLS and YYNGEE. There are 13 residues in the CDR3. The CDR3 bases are TGTGCCAGCAGCCTCTTGGTCACCGGGGAGCTGTTTTTT. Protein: CASSLLVTGELFF.

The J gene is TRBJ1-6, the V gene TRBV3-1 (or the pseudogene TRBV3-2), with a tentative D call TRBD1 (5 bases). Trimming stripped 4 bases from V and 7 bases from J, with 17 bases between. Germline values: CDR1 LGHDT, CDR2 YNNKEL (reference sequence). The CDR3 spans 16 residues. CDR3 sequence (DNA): TGTGCCAGCAGCCTTGAGCCCGGGACTTTAAATTCACCCCTCCACTTT. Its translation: CASSLEPGTLNSPLHF.

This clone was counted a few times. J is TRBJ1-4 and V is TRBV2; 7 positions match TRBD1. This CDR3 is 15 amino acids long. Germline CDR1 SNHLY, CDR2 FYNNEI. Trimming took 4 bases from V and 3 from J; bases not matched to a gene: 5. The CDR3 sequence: CASSGQGVPNEKLFF. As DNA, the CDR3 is TGTGCCAGCAGTGGCCAGGGGGTGCCTAATGAAAAACTGTTTTTT.

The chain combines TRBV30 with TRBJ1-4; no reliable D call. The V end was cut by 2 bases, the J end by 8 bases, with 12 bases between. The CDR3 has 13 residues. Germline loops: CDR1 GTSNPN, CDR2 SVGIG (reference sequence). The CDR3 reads CAWSIRRNEKLFF. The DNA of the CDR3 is TGTGCCTGGAGTATCCGGCGGAACGAAAAACTGTTTTTT.

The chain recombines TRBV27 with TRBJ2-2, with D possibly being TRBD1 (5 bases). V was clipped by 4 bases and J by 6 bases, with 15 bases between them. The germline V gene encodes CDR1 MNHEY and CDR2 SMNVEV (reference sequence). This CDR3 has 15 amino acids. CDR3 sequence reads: CASSSPLTGPGELFF. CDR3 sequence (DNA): TGTGCCAGCAGTTCCCCTTTAACAGGTCCCGGGGAGCTGTTTTTT.

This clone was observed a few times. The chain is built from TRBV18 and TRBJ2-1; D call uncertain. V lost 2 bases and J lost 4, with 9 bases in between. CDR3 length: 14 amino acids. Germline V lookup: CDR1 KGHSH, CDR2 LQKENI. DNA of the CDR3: TGTGCCAGCTCACCATCGTCGCGTTACAATGAGCAGTTCTTC. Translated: CASSPSSRYNEQFF.

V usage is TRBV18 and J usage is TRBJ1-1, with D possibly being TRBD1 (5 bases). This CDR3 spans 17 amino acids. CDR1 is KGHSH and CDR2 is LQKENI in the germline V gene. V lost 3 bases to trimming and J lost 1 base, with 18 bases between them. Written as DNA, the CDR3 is TGTGCCAGCTCACCTCCGAGGTCAGGGAAACGGAACACTGAAGCTTTCTTT. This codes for CASSPPRSGKRNTEAFF. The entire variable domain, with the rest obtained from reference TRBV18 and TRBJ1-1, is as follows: NAGVMQNPRHLVRRRGQEARLRCSPMKGHSHVYWYRQLPEEGLKFMVYLQKENIIDESGMPKERFSAEFPKEGPSILRIQQVVRGDSAAYFCASSPPRSGKRNTEAFFGQGTRLTVV.

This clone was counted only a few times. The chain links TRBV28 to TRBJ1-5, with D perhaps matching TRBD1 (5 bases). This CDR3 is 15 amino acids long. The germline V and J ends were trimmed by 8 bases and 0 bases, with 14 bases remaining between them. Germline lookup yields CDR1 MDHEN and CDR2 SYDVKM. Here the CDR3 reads CASGVAGTSNQPQHF. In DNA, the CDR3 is TGTGCCAGCGGTGTTGCAGGGACTAGCAATCAGCCCCAGCATTTT.

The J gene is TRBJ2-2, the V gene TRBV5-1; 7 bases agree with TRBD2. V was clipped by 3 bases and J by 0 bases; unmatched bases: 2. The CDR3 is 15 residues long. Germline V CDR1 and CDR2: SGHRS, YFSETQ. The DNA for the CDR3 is TGCGCCAGCAGCTGGAGCGGGGCGAACACCGGGGAGCTGTTTTTT. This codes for CASSWSGANTGELFF.

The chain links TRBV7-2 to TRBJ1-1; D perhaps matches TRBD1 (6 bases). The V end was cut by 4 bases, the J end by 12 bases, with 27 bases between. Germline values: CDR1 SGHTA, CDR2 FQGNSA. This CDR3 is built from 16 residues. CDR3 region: CASSSSSRGGAMGTFF. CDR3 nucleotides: TGTGCCAGCAGCTCGAGTTCCCGAGGGGGAGCGATGGGAACTTTCTTT.

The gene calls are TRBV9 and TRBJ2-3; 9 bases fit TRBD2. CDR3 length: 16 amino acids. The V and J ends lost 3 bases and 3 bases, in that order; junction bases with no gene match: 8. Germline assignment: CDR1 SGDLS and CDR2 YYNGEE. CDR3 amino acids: CASSASGGRVTDTQYF. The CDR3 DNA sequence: TGTGCCAGCAGCGCGAGCGGGGGGCGGGTAACAGATACGCAGTATTTT.

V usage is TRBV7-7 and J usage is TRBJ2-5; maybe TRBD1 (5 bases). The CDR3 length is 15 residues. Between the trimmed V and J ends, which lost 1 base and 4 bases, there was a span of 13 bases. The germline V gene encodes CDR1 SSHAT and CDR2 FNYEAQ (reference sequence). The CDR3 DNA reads TGTGCCAGCAGCTTAGGGGGCCTAGGCGTAGAGACCCAGTACTTC. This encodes CASSLGGLGVETQYF.

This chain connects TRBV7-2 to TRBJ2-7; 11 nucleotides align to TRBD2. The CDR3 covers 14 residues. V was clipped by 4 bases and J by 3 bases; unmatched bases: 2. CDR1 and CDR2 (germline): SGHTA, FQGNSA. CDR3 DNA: TGTGCCAGCAGCTATACTAGCGGGGGCTACGAGCAGTACGTC. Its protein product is CASSYTSGGYEQYV.

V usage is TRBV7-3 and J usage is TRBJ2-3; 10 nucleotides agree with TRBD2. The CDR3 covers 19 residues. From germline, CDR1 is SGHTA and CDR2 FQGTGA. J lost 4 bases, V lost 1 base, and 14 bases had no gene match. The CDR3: CASSLMPRGVAGGPDTQYF. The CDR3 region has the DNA TGTGCCAGCAGCTTAATGCCCCGCGGGGTAGCGGGGGGACCAGATACGCAGTATTTT.

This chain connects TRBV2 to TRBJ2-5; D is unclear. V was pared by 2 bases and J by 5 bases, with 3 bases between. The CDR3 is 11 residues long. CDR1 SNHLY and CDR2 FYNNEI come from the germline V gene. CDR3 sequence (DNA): TGTGCCAGCAGTGAAAGGGAGACCCAGTACTTC. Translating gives CASSERETQYF. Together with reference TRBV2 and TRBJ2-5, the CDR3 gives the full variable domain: EPEVTQTPSHQVTQMGQEVILRCVPISNHLYFYWYRQILGQKVEFLVSFYNNEISEKSEIFDDQFSVERPDGSNFTLKIRSTKLEDSAMYFCASSERETQYFGPGTRLLVL.